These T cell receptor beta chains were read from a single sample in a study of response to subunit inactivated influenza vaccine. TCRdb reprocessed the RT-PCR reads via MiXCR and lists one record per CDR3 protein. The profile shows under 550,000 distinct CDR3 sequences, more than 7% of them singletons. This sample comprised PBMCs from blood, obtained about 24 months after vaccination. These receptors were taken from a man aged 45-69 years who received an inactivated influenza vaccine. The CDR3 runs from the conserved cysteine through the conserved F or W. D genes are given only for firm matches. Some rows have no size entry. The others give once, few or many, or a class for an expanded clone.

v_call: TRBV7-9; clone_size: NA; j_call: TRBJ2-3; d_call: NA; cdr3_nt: TGTGCCAGCAGCTCCAGCGGTGGCAGGGGATACACAGATACGCAGTATTTT; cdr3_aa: CASSSSGGRGYTDTQYF
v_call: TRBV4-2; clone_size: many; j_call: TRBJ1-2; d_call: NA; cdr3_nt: TGTGCCAGCAGCCAAGAAGGGGGACGGAACTATGGCTACACCTTC; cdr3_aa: CASSQEGGRNYGYTF
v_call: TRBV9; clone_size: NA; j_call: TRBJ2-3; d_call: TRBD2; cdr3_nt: TGTGCCAGCAGCGTTGCCGGGACTAGTCCCACAGATACGCAGTATTTT; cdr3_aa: CASSVAGTSPTDTQYF
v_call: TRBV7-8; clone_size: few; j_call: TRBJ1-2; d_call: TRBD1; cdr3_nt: TGTGCCAGCAGCTTAGCGGGGACAGCGGACACCTATGGCTACACCTTC; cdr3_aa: CASSLAGTADTYGYTF
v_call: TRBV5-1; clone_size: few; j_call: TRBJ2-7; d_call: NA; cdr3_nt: TGCGCCAGCAGCCCTTTGGACAGTCGATCCTACGAGCAGTACTTC; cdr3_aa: CASSPLDSRSYEQYF
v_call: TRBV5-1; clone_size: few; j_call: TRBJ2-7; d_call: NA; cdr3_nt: TGCGCCAGCAGCTTGGATCAGGCCGCCCTTTCAGGGGAGCAGTACTTC; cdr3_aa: CASSLDQAALSGEQYF
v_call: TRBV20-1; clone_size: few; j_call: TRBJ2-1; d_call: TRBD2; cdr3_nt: TGCAGTGCTAGAGATGGTGGCCGGCTAGCGGACTACAATGAGCAGTTCTTC; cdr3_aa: CSARDGGRLADYNEQFF
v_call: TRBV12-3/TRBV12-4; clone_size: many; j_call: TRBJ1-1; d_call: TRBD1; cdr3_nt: TGTGCCAGCAGTATGAGGACAGGGCTAACTGAAGCTTTCTTT; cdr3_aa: CASSMRTGLTEAFF
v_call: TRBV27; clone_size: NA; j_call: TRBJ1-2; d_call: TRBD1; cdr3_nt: TGTGCCAGCAGTTTCGACAGGGGAAGAGGCTACACCTTC; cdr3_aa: CASSFDRGRGYTF
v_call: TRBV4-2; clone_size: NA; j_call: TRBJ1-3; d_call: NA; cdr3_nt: TGTGCCAGCAGCCAACAAAACTGGGCGGACTCTGGAAACACCATATATTTT; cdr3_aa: CASSQQNWADSGNTIYF
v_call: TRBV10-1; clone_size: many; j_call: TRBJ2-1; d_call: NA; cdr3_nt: TGCGCCAGTGCAGGGGACCTGTACAATGAGCAGTTCTTC; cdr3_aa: CASAGDLYNEQFF
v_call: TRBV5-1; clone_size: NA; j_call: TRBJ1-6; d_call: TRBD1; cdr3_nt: TGCGCCAGCAGACCCCGGACAGGGGAGGGATCACCCCTCCACTTT; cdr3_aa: CASRPRTGEGSPLHF
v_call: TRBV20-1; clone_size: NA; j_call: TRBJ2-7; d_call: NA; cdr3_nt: TGCAGTGCTCTACTTGGCGGAGCTGGAAACGAGCAGTACTTC; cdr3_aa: CSALLGGAGNEQYF
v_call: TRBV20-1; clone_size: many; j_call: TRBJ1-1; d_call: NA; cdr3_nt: TGCAGTGCTAGGGTGGGAGGTGCGAACACTGAAGCTTTCTTT; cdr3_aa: CSARVGGANTEAFF
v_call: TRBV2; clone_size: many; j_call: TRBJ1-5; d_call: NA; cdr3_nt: TGTGCCAGCACGGACAGCAATAGCAATCAGCCCCAGCATTTT; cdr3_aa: CASTDSNSNQPQHF
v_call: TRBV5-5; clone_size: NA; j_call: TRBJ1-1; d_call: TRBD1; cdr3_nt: TGTGCCAGCAGCCGGGACAGAAACACGAGGAACACTGAAGCTTTCTTT; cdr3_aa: CASSRDRNTRNTEAFF
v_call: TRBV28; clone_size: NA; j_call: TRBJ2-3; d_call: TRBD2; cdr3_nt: TGTGCCAGCAGTTTAGGATCTAGCGGGACAACAGATACGCAGTATTTT; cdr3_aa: CASSLGSSGTTDTQYF
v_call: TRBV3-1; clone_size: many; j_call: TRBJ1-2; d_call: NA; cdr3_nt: TGTGCCAGCAGCCAAGGGGACTATGGCTACACCTTC; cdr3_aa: CASSQGDYGYTF
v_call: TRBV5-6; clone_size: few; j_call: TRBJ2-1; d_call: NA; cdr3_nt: TGTGCCAGCAGGCCTCAATATGGGTCCTACAATGAGCAGTTCTTC; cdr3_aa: CASRPQYGSYNEQFF
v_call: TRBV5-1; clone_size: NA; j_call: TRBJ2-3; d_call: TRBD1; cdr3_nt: TGCGCCAGCAGCTTAGCAGGGGGCGATGGCCTTTGGACAGATACGCAGTATTTT; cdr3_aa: CASSLAGGDGLWTDTQYF
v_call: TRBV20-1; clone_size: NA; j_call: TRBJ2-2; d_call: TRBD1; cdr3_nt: TGCAGTGCTAGTCCTAAATGGACAGGGGAATTCGGGAACGGGGAGCTGTTTTTT; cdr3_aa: CSASPKWTGEFGNGELFF
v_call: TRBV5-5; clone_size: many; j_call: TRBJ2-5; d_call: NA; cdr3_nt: TGTGCCAGCAGCTTGGGAAGCGAGGAGACCCAGTACTTC; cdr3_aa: CASSLGSEETQYF
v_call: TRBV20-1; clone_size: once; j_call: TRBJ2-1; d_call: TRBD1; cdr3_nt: TGCAGTGCCGTCGCTCCGGGACAGGGTACCAATGAGCAGTTCTTC; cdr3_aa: CSAVAPGQGTNEQFF
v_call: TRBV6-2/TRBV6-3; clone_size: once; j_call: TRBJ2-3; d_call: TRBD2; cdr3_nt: TGTGCCAGCAGAACTAGCGGGAGGGGAGATACGCAGTATTTT; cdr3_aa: CASRTSGRGDTQYF
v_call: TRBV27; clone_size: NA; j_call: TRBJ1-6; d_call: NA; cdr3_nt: TGTGCCAGCAGTTTTCAGTTTGGTTCACCCCTCCACTTT; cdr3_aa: CASSFQFGSPLHF
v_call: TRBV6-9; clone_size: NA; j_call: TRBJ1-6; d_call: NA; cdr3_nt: TGTGCCAGCAGTTATTCGTCGGGAGGGGTTGGTAATTCACCCCTCCACTTT; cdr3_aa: CASSYSSGGVGNSPLHF
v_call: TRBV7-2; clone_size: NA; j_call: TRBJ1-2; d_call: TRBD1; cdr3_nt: TGTGCCAGCAGCAAGGGACAGGGGGCGGACTATGGCTACACCTTC; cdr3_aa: CASSKGQGADYGYTF
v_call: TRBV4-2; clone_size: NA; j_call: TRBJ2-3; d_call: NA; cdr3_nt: TGTGCCAGCAGCCAACTACGGGACGACCGGGGAGATACGCAGTATTTT; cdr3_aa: CASSQLRDDRGDTQYF
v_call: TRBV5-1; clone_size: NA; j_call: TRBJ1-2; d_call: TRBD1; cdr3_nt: TGCGCCAGCAGCTTGGACCCTCCGGGACAGGGGGCTTTCTATGGCTACACCTTC; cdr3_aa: CASSLDPPGQGAFYGYTF
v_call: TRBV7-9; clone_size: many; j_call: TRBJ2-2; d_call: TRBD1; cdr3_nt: TGTGCCAGCAGCTCCTCCGGGACAGGGAGAGGCGGGGAGCTGTTTTTT; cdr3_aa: CASSSSGTGRGGELFF
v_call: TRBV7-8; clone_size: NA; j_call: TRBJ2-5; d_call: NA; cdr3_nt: TGTGCCAGCAGCTTAGGAGGGGGGGATCAAGAGACCCAGTACTTC; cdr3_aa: CASSLGGGDQETQYF
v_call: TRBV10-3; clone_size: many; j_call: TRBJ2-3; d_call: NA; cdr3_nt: TGTGCCATCACCGAGGGCGGCACAGATACGCAGTATTTT; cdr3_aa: CAITEGGTDTQYF
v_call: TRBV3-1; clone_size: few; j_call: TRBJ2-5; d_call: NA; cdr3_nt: TGTGCCAGCAGCCCGAGTGCAGGAGTAGGCGGGGAGACCCAGTACTTC; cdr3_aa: CASSPSAGVGGETQYF
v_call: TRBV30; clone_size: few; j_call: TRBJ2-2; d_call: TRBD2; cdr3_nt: TGTGCCTGTGGGGACTACGCGAACACCGGGGAGCTGTTTTTT; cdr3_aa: CACGDYANTGELFF
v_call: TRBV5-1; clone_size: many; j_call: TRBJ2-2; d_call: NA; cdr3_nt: TGCGCCAGCAGCTTGGTACAAGGGGCCGCCGGGGAGCTGTTTTTT; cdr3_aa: CASSLVQGAAGELFF
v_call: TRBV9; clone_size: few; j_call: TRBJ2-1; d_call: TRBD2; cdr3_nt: TGTGCCAGCAGCTCCCGGACTAGCGGGAGGAAAACCTCCTACAATGAGCAGTTCTTC; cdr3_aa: CASSSRTSGRKTSYNEQFF
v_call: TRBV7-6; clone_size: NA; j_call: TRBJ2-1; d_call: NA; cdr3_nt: TGTGCCAGCAGCTTAAGGGTCGCGGGGAGCTCCTACAATGAGCAGTTCTTC; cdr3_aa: CASSLRVAGSSYNEQFF
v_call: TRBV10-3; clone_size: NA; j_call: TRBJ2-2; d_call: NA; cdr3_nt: TGTGCCATCAGTGACGGTACCGGCGAGCTGTTTTTT; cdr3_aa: CAISDGTGELFF
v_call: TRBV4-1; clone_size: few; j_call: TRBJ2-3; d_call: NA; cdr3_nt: TGCGCCAGCAGCCAAGTGATTGGACTTTCGGATACGCAGTATTTT; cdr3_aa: CASSQVIGLSDTQYF
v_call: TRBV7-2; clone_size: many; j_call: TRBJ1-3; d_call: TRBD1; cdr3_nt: TGTGCCAGCAGCTTCTCGACAGGGCCCTCTGGAAACACCATATATTTT; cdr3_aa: CASSFSTGPSGNTIYF
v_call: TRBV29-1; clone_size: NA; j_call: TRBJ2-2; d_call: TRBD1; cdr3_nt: TGCAGCGCGGGACAGTACACCGGGGAGCTGTTTTTT; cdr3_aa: CSAGQYTGELFF
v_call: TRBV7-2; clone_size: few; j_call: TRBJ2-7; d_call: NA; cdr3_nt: TGTGCCAGCAGCTTGAGCGCCGTGACAGCCTACGAGCAGTACTTC; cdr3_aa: CASSLSAVTAYEQYF
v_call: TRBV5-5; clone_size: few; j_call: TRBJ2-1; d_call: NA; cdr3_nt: TGTGCCAGCAGCTTGAGTTTGAATGAGCAGTTCTTC; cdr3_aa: CASSLSLNEQFF
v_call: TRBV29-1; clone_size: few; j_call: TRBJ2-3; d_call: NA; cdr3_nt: TGCAGCGTTGAGGCTGGACAGACCATGGATACGCAGTATTTT; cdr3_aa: CSVEAGQTMDTQYF
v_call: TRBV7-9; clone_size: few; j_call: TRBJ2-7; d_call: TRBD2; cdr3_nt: TGTGCCAGCAGCTTAGCTAGCGGGAGGTTGGACGAGCAGTACTTC; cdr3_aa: CASSLASGRLDEQYF
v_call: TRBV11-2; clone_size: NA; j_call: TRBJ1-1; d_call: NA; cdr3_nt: TGTGCCAGCAGTAAAATGGGCCAGAACACTGAAGCTTTCTTT; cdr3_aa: CASSKMGQNTEAFF
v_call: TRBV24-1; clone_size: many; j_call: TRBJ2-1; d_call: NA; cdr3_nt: TGTGCCACCAGTGATTTTACTAGGGAGCAGTTCTTC; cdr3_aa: CATSDFTREQFF
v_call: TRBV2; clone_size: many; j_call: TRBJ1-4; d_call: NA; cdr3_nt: TGTGCCAGCGAGGACGCAGGTGAACGTGCTGAAAAACTGTTTTTT; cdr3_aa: CASEDAGERAEKLFF
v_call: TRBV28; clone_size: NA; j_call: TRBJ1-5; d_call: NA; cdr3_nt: TGTGCCAGCAGACAGGGAGGCAATCAGCCCCAGCATTTT; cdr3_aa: CASRQGGNQPQHF
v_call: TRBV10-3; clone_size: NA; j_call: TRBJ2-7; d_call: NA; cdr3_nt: TGTGCCATCAGTGAGTCATTGTCAGGGATGAACGAGCAGTACTTC; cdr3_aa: CAISESLSGMNEQYF
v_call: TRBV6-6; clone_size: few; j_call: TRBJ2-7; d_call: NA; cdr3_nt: TGTGCCAGCAGTATAGACCGCTCCTACGAGCAGTACTTC; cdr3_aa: CASSIDRSYEQYF
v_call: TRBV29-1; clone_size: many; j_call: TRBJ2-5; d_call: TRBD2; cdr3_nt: TGCAGCGGGACTAGCGGAGAAGAGACCCAGTACTTC; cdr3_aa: CSGTSGEETQYF
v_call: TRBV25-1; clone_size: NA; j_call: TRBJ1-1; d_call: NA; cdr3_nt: TGTGCCAGCAGTCACAGCCTTCGTGAAGCTTTCTTT; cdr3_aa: CASSHSLREAFF